A single sample gave rise to the 9 T cell receptor beta chains below, sequenced in a study of vaccination and CD4 T cells after COVID-19. Described treatment: approximately 10-day PBMC culture with coronavirus spike peptide pools or control peptides (ViraFEST assay). These receptors' antigens are unknown. Oncomine TCR Beta short-read sequencing was applied to DNA from cultured CD4+ T cells. A single record per CDR3 protein comes from TCRdb applying MiXCR to the PCR reads. The repertoire holds more than 15,000 distinct CDR3 sequences, with 45% to 60% as singletons. Sequenced input: CD4+ T cells from blood, cultured in vitro. The source is a human donor who had recovered from COVID-19.

J is TRBJ1-2 and V is TRBV27, with 8 bases fitting TRBD1. CDR3 length: 15 residues. Germline V CDR1 and CDR2: MNHEY, SMNVEV (reference sequence). The junction had 5 bases not matched to a gene; V was cut back by 2 bases and J by 3 bases. CDR3 protein: CASSLRQGSYYGYTF. The CDR3 DNA reads as TGTGCCAGCAGTTTAAGACAGGGGAGTTACTATGGCTACACCTTC.

V and J are TRBV6-5 and TRBJ1-6; no reliable D call. Trimming removed 1 base from V and 10 bases from J, with 14 bases in between. The V gene's germline CDR1 is MNHEY and CDR2 SVGAGI. This CDR3 region has 15 residues. The CDR3: CASSYWALAPSPLHF. CDR3 nucleotide sequence: TGTGCCAGCAGTTACTGGGCCCTGGCCCCCTCACCCCTCCACTTT.

Worth noting for this clonotype: At one of its ends the junction is not consistent with the germline gene, which may arise from a read error. The gene calls are TRBV5-1 and TRBJ2-3; 12 bases are a match to TRBD2. Germline V lookup: CDR1 SGHRS, CDR2 YFSETQ. This CDR3 is built from 12 residues. The CDR3 DNA reads as TGCGCCAGCAGCGATCTAGCGGGGGGGACGGATTTT. Translating it yields CASSDLAGGTDF. Variable domain in full (rest from reference TRBV5-1 and TRBJ2-3): KAGVTQTPRYLIKTRGQQVTLSCSPISGHRSVSWYQQTPGQGLQFLFEYFSETQRNKGNFPGRFSGRQFSNSRSEMNVSTLELGDSALYLCASSDLAGGTDFGPGTRLTVL.

The rearrangement joins TRBV7-3 to TRBJ2-3; unclear D gene. Germline V gene sequence: CDR1 SGHTA, CDR2 FQGTGA. V lost 3 bases and J 1 base, leaving 5 bases between the germline ends. CDR3 length equals 13 residues. CDR3 sequence (DNA): TGTGCCAGCAGCTTTACAGGCACAGATACGCAGTATTTT. Protein: CASSFTGTDTQYF.

V gene TRBV28 combines with J gene TRBJ1-5; no definite D call. The CDR3 is 16 amino acids. Germline CDR1 MDHEN, CDR2 SYDVKM. The V end lost 3 bases, the J end lost 0 bases, and 12 bases lay between the germline ends. The CDR3 spells CASSLGSLYSNQPQHF. CDR3 coding DNA: TGTGCCAGCAGTTTGGGGTCACTCTATAGCAATCAGCCCCAGCATTTT.

The chain has TRBV20-1 and TRBJ2-7; 9 bases line up with TRBD2. Germline V gene data show CDR1 as DFQATT and CDR2 as SNEGSKA (reference sequence). The V gene end was trimmed by 7 bases and the J gene end by 2 bases; junction bases not matched to a gene: 3. This CDR3 spans 12 amino acids. In DNA form, the CDR3 reads TGCAGTGTGACTAGCGGCACCTACGAGCAGTACTTC. Translation: CSVTSGTYEQYF.

This clonotype has only a few counts. V usage is TRBV6-1 and J usage is TRBJ1-3; D gene unclear. CDR1 MNHNS and CDR2 SASEGT come from the germline V gene. The ends were cut back, 9 bases at V and 0 bases at J, with 6 bases in the middle. The CDR3 totals 12 residues. In DNA form, the CDR3 reads TGTGCCAGTCAGAGCTCTGGAAACACCATATATTTT. It translates to CASQSSGNTIYF.

This clonotype was recorded a few times. J is TRBJ1-2 and V is TRBV6-1, with 8 nucleotides matching TRBD1. The junction had 5 bases not matched to a gene; V was cut back by 3 bases and J by 5 bases. The CDR3 extends over 14 amino acids. CDR1 is MNHNS and CDR2 is SASEGT in the germline V gene. CDR3 sequence (DNA): TGTGCCAGCAGTGACCCGGACAGGGCTTATGGCTACACCTTC. Its protein is CASSDPDRAYGYTF.

The CDR3 reads CASSLGLGNQPQHF. In DNA form, the CDR3 reads TGTGCCAGCAGTTTGGGGTTGGGCAATCAGCCCCAGCATTTT. The chain joins TRBV12-3 or TRBV12-4 to TRBJ1-5; D gene unclear. Trimming left V 3 bases short and J 2 bases short, with 8 bases between. The CDR3 length is 14 residues.